The clone carrying this T cell receptor beta chain has a count of ten or more. Its target is not known. Germline loops: CDR1 MDHEN, CDR2 SYDVKM. V was shortened by 7 bases and J by 0 bases, with 12 bases between the two germline ends. The CDR3 is 15 amino acids. Regions amplified from RNA transcripts were the TCR beta CDR3 regions. Using the HTBI primer set, a first-round RT-PCR was run on the TCR CDR3. TCRdb called the multiplex PCR reads again in MiXCR, with one record for every CDR3 protein. The sample lists approximately 640,000 distinct CDR3 sequences, about a sixth occurring once. The entry originates in a study of T cells in Graves' hyperthyroidism and ophthalmopathy. Study overall: Staff took peripheral blood when the initial diagnosis was made, before any treatment began. Whole-study findings and limits: Clonotypes that were expanded in thyroid above 0.001 mostly appeared in blood too.

Any patient presenting with uncontrolled infection, other autoimmune disease, pregnancy or lactation was left out. PBMCs were derived from around 10 ml fresh peripheral blood. Sequenced input: blood. The gene calls are TRBV28 and TRBJ1-4; no clear D. The sequence was obtained from a woman aged 30 to 39 with Graves' hyperthyroidism. The CDR3, as DNA: TGTGCCAGCACGAGGGCTCTTGCAACTAATGAAAAACTGTTTTTT. Amino acids: CASTRALATNEKLFF. Full variable domain (outside the CDR3, taken from reference TRBV28 and TRBJ1-4): DVKVTQSSRYLVKRTGEKVFLECVQDMDHENMFWYRQDPGLGLRLIYFSYDVKMKEKGDIPEGYSVSREKKERFSLILESASTNQTSMYLCASTRALATNEKLFFGSGTQLSVL.